The 30 T cell receptor beta chains in this list originate from one sample, sequenced in a study of blood T cell repertoires in COVID-19. Sequencing was performed with immunoSEQ multiplex PCR; in TCRdb, only in-frame clones are kept and a portion is missing. The sample includes 140,000 to 150,000 clones, over 75% of them seen just once. What was sequenced was peripheral blood. Receptor source: a woman aged 60-75 years with COVID-19, enrolled during active disease.

This clone was detected a few times. The chain recombines TRBV4-2 with TRBJ1-1; D not resolved. The V and J ends lost 1 base and 0 bases respectively, with 9 bases between them. Per the germline V gene, CDR1 is LGHNA and CDR2 is YNFKEQ. The CDR3 length is 15 residues. The CDR3 spells CASSQGDTLNTEAFF. CDR3 DNA sequence: TGTGCCAGCAGCCAAGGAGACACATTGAACACTGAAGCTTTCTTT.

This clone was detected a few times. The chain carries TRBV6-4 and TRBJ2-3; 7 bases agree with TRBD2. V dropped 3 bases and J dropped 1; count of bases not matched to a gene: 7. Germline-derived CDR1 and CDR2 are MRHNA and SNTAGT. The CDR3 covers 16 residues. The CDR3 region has the DNA TGTGCCAGCAGTGAAGGGTCTAGCGGCGGCACAGATACGCAGTATTTT. Its protein product is CASSEGSSGGTDTQYF.

This chain connects TRBV5-6 to TRBJ1-1, with a weak D call TRBD1 (6 bases). With 4 bases removed from V and 5 bases from J, the gap between germline ends came to 21 bases. The CDR3 length is 16 residues. From germline, CDR1 is SGHDT and CDR2 YYEEEE. In DNA, the CDR3 is TGTGCCAGCAGCCCGGGTTTGGGGGCCCCGGAAACTGAAGCTTTCTTT. This gives the protein CASSPGLGAPETEAFF.

The chain combines TRBV6-2 or TRBV6-3 with TRBJ1-1, with no clear D. CDR1 and CDR2 from the germline V gene are MNHEY and SVGEGT. The CDR3 runs to 14 residues. Trimming removed 5 bases from V and 0 bases from J, with 10 bases in between. The DNA for the CDR3 is TGTGCCAGCAGTGCTGTAAGCATGAACACTGAAGCTTTCTTT. Amino acids: CASSAVSMNTEAFF.

V is TRBV9 and J is TRBJ2-5; 13 bases map to TRBD2. The germline V gene has CDR1 SGDLS and CDR2 YYNGEE. There are 20 residues in the CDR3. The J segment lost 2 bases and the V segment lost 1 base, leaving 14 bases of the junction unmatched. CDR3 residues: CASSVIPGLAGALSQETQYF. Here the CDR3 DNA reads TGTGCCAGCAGCGTAATCCCCGGACTAGCGGGGGCCCTATCTCAAGAGACCCAGTACTTC. The full variable domain, in which reference TRBV9 and TRBJ2-5 provide the parts outside the CDR3, is DSGVTQTPKHLITATGQRVTLRCSPRSGDLSVYWYQQSLDQGLQFLIQYYNGEERAKGNILERFSAQQFPDLHSELNLSSLELGDSALYFCASSVIPGLAGALSQETQYFGPGTRLLVL.

The chain has TRBV6-5 and TRBJ1-1; TRBD1 matches 7 bases. This CDR3 comprises 15 residues. Germline CDR1 reads MNHEY; CDR2 reads SVGAGI. V lost 5 bases and J lost 4; bases outside the gene matches: 10. The DNA of the CDR3 is TGTGCCAGCAGTCACGGGACAGTCGGGGTCACTGAAGCTTTCTTT. The encoded protein is CASSHGTVGVTEAFF.

The J gene is TRBJ2-3, the V gene TRBV5-1, with 15 positions matching TRBD2. This CDR3 contains 16 residues. Trimming at V came to 4 bases and at J to 4 bases, leaving 4 bases not matched to a gene. Germline assignment: CDR1 SGHRS and CDR2 YFSETQ. The CDR3 sequence: CASSGGTSGGSDTQYF. The CDR3 DNA reads TGCGCCAGCAGCGGAGGGACTAGCGGGGGGTCAGATACGCAGTATTTT.

The rearrangement uses TRBV5-1 and TRBJ1-6; D not certain. Germline CDR1 SGHRS, CDR2 YFSETQ. Trimming took off 4 bases at V and 5 bases at J, with 7 bases between the two ends. The CDR3 loop spans 13 amino acids. The CDR3 is CASSVSDNSPLHF. The CDR3 bases are TGCGCCAGCAGCGTCTCAGATAATTCACCCCTCCACTTT.

The chain couples TRBV4-3 to TRBJ1-4; 10 bases line up with TRBD1. The V segment lost 5 bases and the J segment 4 bases; nucleotides outside the gene matches: 13. Germline V gene data show CDR1 as LGHNA and CDR2 as YSLEER. The CDR3 totals 18 residues. Written as DNA, the CDR3 is TGCGCCAGCAGCAACCCGGGACAGGGGATTTGGGGTAATGAAAAACTGTTTTTT. Protein: CASSNPGQGIWGNEKLFF.

CDR3 in DNA: TGTGCCAGCAGTTACACGGGGGAGAACACTGAAGCTTTCTTT. This encodes CASSYTGENTEAFF. This chain links TRBV6-5 with TRBJ1-1; TRBD1 might be the D (5 bases). Trimming left V 2 bases short and J 1 base short, with 8 bases between. Germline values: CDR1 MNHEY, CDR2 SVGAGI. CDR3 size: 14 residues.

The chain recombines TRBV11-2 with TRBJ1-3, with no clear D. The CDR3 length is 12 residues. V was cut by 1 base and J by 8 bases, with 6 bases left in between. Germline assignment: CDR1 SGHAT and CDR2 FQNNGV. CDR3 amino acids: CASSLAGDTIYF. Written as DNA, the CDR3 is TGTGCCAGCAGCTTAGCGGGAGACACCATATATTTT.

The chain is built from TRBV30 and TRBJ2-6; D gene ambiguous. Deletions cut 3 bases from V and 2 bases from J, with 5 bases between. This CDR3 spans 13 amino acids. Per germline, CDR1 GTSNPN and CDR2 SVGIG (reference sequence). The CDR3: CAWREAGANVLTF. CDR3 in DNA: TGTGCCTGGAGAGAGGCTGGGGCCAACGTCCTGACTTTC.

This clone was detected only a few times. This chain connects TRBV3-1 (or the pseudogene TRBV3-2) to TRBJ1-2; TRBD1 is a possible D gene (5 bases). This CDR3 comprises 15 residues. Between the trimmed V and J ends, which lost 0 bases and 3 bases, there was a span of 11 bases. Germline V lookup: CDR1 LGHDT, CDR2 YNNKEL (reference sequence). CDR3 protein: CASSQDLGEDYGYTF. The CDR3 region has the DNA TGTGCCAGCAGCCAAGATTTGGGGGAGGACTATGGCTACACCTTC.

This chain connects TRBV7-3 to TRBJ1-1; D not resolved. V gave up 5 bases and J gave up 1 base, with 8 bases separating them. The germline CDR1 and CDR2 sequences are SGHTA and FQGTGA. The CDR3 spans 13 residues. CDR3 residues: CASSQVANTEAFF. CDR3 bases: TGTGCCAGCAGCCAGGTCGCGAACACTGAAGCTTTCTTT.

The chain carries TRBV5-1 and TRBJ1-4; D possibly corresponds to TRBD1 (5 bases). The V end lost 0 bases, the J end lost 8 bases, and 11 bases lay between the germline ends. CDR3 length equals 14 residues. The germline V gene has CDR1 SGHRS and CDR2 YFSETQ. The chain's CDR3 is CASSLVGAREKLFF. The CDR3 DNA is TGCGCCAGCAGCTTGGTAGGGGCACGCGAAAAACTGTTTTTT. Based on the CDR3 plus reference TRBV5-1 and TRBJ1-4, the full variable domain is KAGVTQTPRYLIKTRGQQVTLSCSPISGHRSVSWYQQTPGQGLQFLFEYFSETQRNKGNFPGRFSGRQFSNSRSEMNVSTLELGDSALYLCASSLVGAREKLFFGSGTQLSVL.

The chain links TRBV4-2 to TRBJ1-2, with D unclear. The CDR3 spans 12 residues. Per the germline V gene, CDR1 is LGHNA and CDR2 is YNFKEQ. V shed 0 bases and J shed 5 bases, with 4 bases lying between them. The CDR3 protein is CASSQEQYGYTF. The CDR3 DNA follows: TGTGCCAGCAGCCAAGAACAATATGGCTACACCTTC.

The V gene is TRBV9, the J gene TRBJ2-3; 11 bases agree with TRBD2. This CDR3 contains 14 residues. The trim removed 5 bases at V and 7 bases at J, leaving 6 bases unmatched. CDR1 and CDR2 (germline): SGDLS, YYNGEE. The CDR3 here is CASSGTSGGHTQYF. The CDR3 coding sequence is TGTGCCAGCAGTGGAACTAGCGGGGGTCATACGCAGTATTTT.

This clone was detected once. The chain employs TRBV29-1 and TRBJ1-3, with 8 bases matching TRBD1. The germline CDR1 and CDR2 sequences are SQVTM and ANQGSEA. This CDR3 contains 15 residues. V gave up 1 base and J gave up 4 bases; unmatched junction bases: 6. CDR3 in amino acids: CSVEGVGQGGNTIYF. The CDR3 nucleotides read TGCAGCGTTGAAGGTGTTGGACAGGGAGGAAACACCATATATTTT.

This clone was seen just once. DNA of the CDR3: TGTGCCAGCAGATCGACGAGGGGGATGACCGGGGAGCTGTTTTTT. As protein: CASRSTRGMTGELFF. The chain uses TRBV11-2 and TRBJ2-2; a weak D match, TRBD1 (6 bases). The germline CDR1 and CDR2 sequences are SGHAT and FQNNGV. The CDR3 extends over 15 amino acids. V was cut by 6 bases and J by 5 bases, with 16 bases left in between.

The rearrangement uses TRBV29-1 and TRBJ2-2; 14 bases are a match to TRBD2. V dropped 7 bases and J dropped 3; count of bases not matched to a gene: 7. Germline CDR1 SQVTM, CDR2 ANQGSEA. The CDR3 extends over 16 amino acids. In DNA, the CDR3 is TGCAGCGCTCTGACTAGCGGGGGGGAAGACACCGGGGAGCTGTTTTTT. It codes for CSALTSGGEDTGELFF.

CDR3 sequence reads: CASKSAGGMGYEQYF. The CDR3 DNA is TGCGCCAGCAAATCCGCAGGTGGTATGGGCTACGAGCAGTACTTC. V gene TRBV5-1 combines with J gene TRBJ2-7; D is unresolved. From germline, CDR1 is SGHRS and CDR2 YFSETQ. The length of the CDR3 is 15 residues. Trimming cost V 6 bases and J 3 bases, with 19 bases left between them.

This clone showed up just once. The chain has TRBV29-1 and TRBJ2-5, with 10 bases fitting TRBD1. The CDR3 runs 12 residues. J was trimmed by 5 bases and V by 6 bases; bases with no gene match: 3. Germline V CDR1 and CDR2: SQVTM, ANQGSEA. CDR3 bases: TGCAGCGTGGGACAGGGGCGGGAGACCCAGTACTTC. This codes for CSVGQGRETQYF.

The chain carries TRBV28 and TRBJ1-1; 8 bases align to TRBD1. The CDR3 runs to 16 residues. Germline lookup yields CDR1 MDHEN and CDR2 SYDVKM. J gave up 1 base and V 7 bases, and 11 bases lay outside the gene matches. The CDR3 coding sequence is TGTGCCAGCAACTCAGCAGGGGGCAAAAGGAACACTGAAGCTTTCTTT. Encoded protein: CASNSAGGKRNTEAFF.

V and J are TRBV5-6 and TRBJ1-1, with TRBD1 as a possible D gene (5 bases). The CDR3 runs to 15 residues. V lost 5 bases and J 4 bases, leaving 18 bases between the germline ends. The germline CDR1 and CDR2 sequences are SGHDT and YYEEEE. CDR3 in DNA: TGTGCCAGCAGTTTTACCCCAGGGTCGGGCACTGAAGCTTTCTTT. Translating gives CASSFTPGSGTEAFF.

V and J are TRBV5-4 and TRBJ2-2; TRBD2 aligns across 7 bases. The germline gives CDR1 SGHNT, CDR2 YYREEE (reference sequence). Germline trimming cut 0 bases from V and 3 bases from J; bases unmatched to any gene: 2. The CDR3 consists of 15 residues. CDR3 sequence reads: CASSLARGDTGELFF. CDR3 in DNA: TGTGCCAGCAGCTTGGCCCGGGGGGACACCGGGGAGCTGTTTTTT.

The chain has TRBV27 and TRBJ2-1; D might be TRBD2 (5 bases). Between the trimmed V and J ends, which lost 2 bases and 4 bases, there was a span of 6 bases. This CDR3 region has 13 residues. CDR1 and CDR2 from the germline V gene are MNHEY and SMNVEV (reference sequence). The CDR3 nucleotides are TGTGCCAGCAGTTTAGCGGGTTACAATGAGCAGTTCTTC. The encoded protein is CASSLAGYNEQFF.

V usage is TRBV5-1 and J usage is TRBJ1-1; tentative D call: TRBD1 (6 bases). CDR1 and CDR2 from the germline V gene are SGHRS and YFSETQ. Between the trimmed V and J ends, which lost 4 bases and 1 base, there was a span of 14 bases. This CDR3 has 15 amino acids. The DNA of the CDR3 is TGCGCCAGCAGCCCATCGGGGGGGCCGAACACTGAAGCTTTCTTT. This gives the protein CASSPSGGPNTEAFF.

The chain combines TRBV24-1 with TRBJ2-4; 10 positions match TRBD2. Germline CDR1 and CDR2: KGHDR and SFDVKD. V lost 3 bases and J lost 2; bases outside the gene matches: 6. The CDR3 is made up of 17 amino acids. CDR3: CATSDPSGGESKNIQYF. CDR3 DNA sequence: TGTGCCACCAGTGATCCCAGCGGGGGGGAATCCAAAAACATTCAGTACTTC.

The sample holds one count of this clone. The chain combines TRBV5-6 with TRBJ2-3; the match to TRBD2 covers 9 bases. The germline V gene has CDR1 SGHDT and CDR2 YYEEEE. V shed 2 bases, J shed 3 bases, and the junction held 1 base outside the gene matches. The CDR3 has 14 amino acids. The CDR3, as DNA: TGTGCCAGCAGCTTAGGACTAGCGACAGATACGCAGTATTTT. Translation gives CASSLGLATDTQYF.

The chain is built from TRBV6-5 and TRBJ1-2, with D tentatively TRBD1 (6 bases). Looked up from germline, CDR1 is MNHEY and CDR2 is SVGAGI. The germline V and J ends were trimmed by 0 bases and 6 bases, with 11 bases remaining between them. CDR3 size: 14 residues. DNA of the CDR3: TGTGCCAGCAGTTACTCGACAGGCCCGGATGGCTACACCTTC. Encoded protein: CASSYSTGPDGYTF.